Below are 13 T cell receptor beta chains sequenced from a single sample in a study of neurological immune-mediated disorders. TCRdb processed the 5' RACE reads anew with MiXCR; each CDR3 protein has one entry. This table holds 27,000 or so distinct CDR3 sequences, roughly 15% found once. Sequencing used PBMCs. The source of these receptors is a man aged 70-80 years in good health.

Note on this clonotype: The CDR3 ends on some other residue instead of the conserved phenylalanine or tryptophan, so this is likely a read error. This chain links TRBV7-2 with TRBJ1-1; 7 bases align to TRBD1. Per germline, CDR1 SGHTA and CDR2 FQGNSA. V was clipped by 6 bases and J by 0 bases; unmatched bases: 7. CDR3 length equals 15 residues. The CDR3 DNA reads TGTGCCAGCAGGGCGGTACAGGGGATGAACACTGAAGCTTTCTGT. Its translation: CASRAVQGMNTEAFC.

This clonotype came up many times. The rearrangement joins TRBV10-3 to TRBJ1-2; D remains ambiguous. The CDR3 is 15 amino acids. V was shortened by 4 bases and J by 2 bases, with 14 bases between the two germline ends. Germline V gene lookup returns CDR1 ENHRY and CDR2 SYGVKD. In DNA, the CDR3 is TGTGCCATCAGTGCCCCTCTAGGTGACAACTATGGCTACACCTTC. Encoded protein: CAISAPLGDNYGYTF.

J is TRBJ1-6 and V is TRBV6-5, with D unresolved. Per germline, CDR1 MNHEY and CDR2 SVGAGI. Trimming left V 4 bases short and J 1 base short, with 20 bases between. The CDR3 sequence is 19 residues long. The CDR3 here is CASSLEEPVMESYNSPLHF. CDR3 DNA: TGTGCCAGCAGTTTAGAAGAACCGGTTATGGAGTCCTATAATTCACCCCTCCACTTT.

This clonotype has a count of ten or more. The CDR3 protein is CSASEPEGEQYF. The DNA for the CDR3 is TGCAGTGCTAGTGAGCCCGAGGGCGAGCAGTACTTC. The V gene is TRBV20-1, the J gene TRBJ2-7, with D possibly TRBD2 on 5 matching bases. The CDR3 runs 12 residues. The germline gives CDR1 DFQATT, CDR2 SNEGSKA (reference sequence). V was clipped by 3 bases and J by 6 bases, with 12 bases between them.

This chain links TRBV2 with TRBJ1-1, with unresolved D. Germline lookup yields CDR1 SNHLY and CDR2 FYNNEI. Trimming took off 8 bases at V and 2 bases at J, with 15 bases between the two ends. This CDR3 contains 14 residues. The CDR3 DNA reads TGTGCCAGCGGGGAAGCGTACAGAAACACTGAAGCTTTCTTT. Amino acid sequence: CASGEAYRNTEAFF.

The table lists this clonotype with many counts. The gene calls are TRBV20-1 and TRBJ1-1; 7 nucleotides match TRBD1. The CDR3 consists of 15 residues. Per germline, CDR1 DFQATT and CDR2 SNEGSKA (reference sequence). Unmatched junction bases numbered 5, after V lost 0 bases and J lost 1 base. The CDR3 is CSARDPAGGNTEAFF. CDR3 nucleotides: TGCAGTGCTAGAGATCCCGCAGGGGGGAACACTGAAGCTTTCTTT.

This clonotype was counted at least ten times. V is TRBV29-1 and J is TRBJ1-2; D is possibly TRBD1 (5 bases). With 4 bases removed from V and 7 bases from J, the gap between germline ends came to 16 bases. Germline V gives CDR1 SQVTM, CDR2 ANQGSEA. This CDR3 spans 13 amino acids. This CDR3 reads CSVGGGSSRGYTF. For the CDR3, the DNA is TGCAGCGTTGGGGGGGGGTCCTCACGTGGCTACACCTTC.

This clonotype appeared many times. One end of the junction is discordant with germline, which a read error may explain. The chain joins TRBV28 to TRBJ1-6; 9 bases agree with TRBD1. The CDR3 is 13 residues long. Germline CDR1 MDHEN, CDR2 SYDVKM. In DNA, the CDR3 is TGTGCCAGCAGTTTCCAATTCCGGGACAGGGCGTACTTT. Amino acid sequence: CASSFQFRDRAYF.

This clonotype was counted many times. V and J are TRBV30 and TRBJ1-3; D is possibly TRBD1 (6 bases). The V end was cut by 6 bases, the J end by 2 bases, with 11 bases between. Germline values: CDR1 GTSNPN, CDR2 SVGIG (reference sequence). The CDR3 loop spans 13 amino acids. The CDR3 is CACKQGAGNTIYF. CDR3 nucleotide sequence: TGTGCCTGTAAACAGGGCGCTGGAAACACCATATATTTT.

The chain is built from TRBV5-6 and TRBJ2-5, with 9 nucleotides matching TRBD2. The length of the CDR3 is 16 residues. CDR1 is SGHDT, CDR2 YYEEEE, per germline. V was pared by 0 bases and J by 6 bases, with 9 bases of the junction left unmatched. The DNA of the CDR3 is TGTGCCAGCAGCTTGGACATCGGGACTAGCACTAAGACCCAGTACTTC. It codes for CASSLDIGTSTKTQYF.

The chain has TRBV6-6 and TRBJ2-3; TRBD1 is a possible D gene (6 bases). Germline V CDR1 and CDR2: MNHNY, SVGAGI (reference sequence). Trimming shortened V by 2 bases and J by 4 bases, and 16 bases separated the two germline ends. The CDR3 is 16 amino acids. CDR3 sequence reads: CASSYGAGEVSDTQYF. The CDR3 coding sequence is TGTGCCAGCAGTTACGGGGCAGGGGAAGTCTCAGATACGCAGTATTTT.

There are many counts of this clonotype. The chain employs TRBV10-3 and TRBJ1-5, with D unresolved. The CDR3 is 14 residues long. Germline V gene sequence: CDR1 ENHRY, CDR2 SYGVKD. V was trimmed by 3 bases and J by 1 base, leaving 7 bases between them. The DNA of the CDR3 is TGTGCCATCAGTGAAGGTCTGAGCAATCAGCCCCAGCATTTT. Its protein is CAISEGLSNQPQHF.

The V gene is TRBV20-1, the J gene TRBJ2-1; 12 nucleotides match TRBD2. V gave up 4 bases and J gave up 2 bases; unmatched junction bases: 3. CDR3 length equals 15 residues. The germline CDR1 and CDR2 sequences are DFQATT and SNEGSKA (reference sequence). CDR3 protein: CSAMRLAGAYNEQFF. DNA for the CDR3: TGCAGTGCTATGAGACTAGCGGGGGCCTACAATGAGCAGTTCTTC.